Presented here are 9 T cell receptor beta chains from one specimen sequenced in a study of shared clonotypes between healthy human individuals. Profiling relied on immunoSEQ multiplex PCR, and the TCRdb table lists in-frame clones only, not all of them. The data hold 2.3 million or so clones, with approximately 95% observed a single time. Sequenced: naive CD4+ T cells from PBMCs. Specified subset: CD45RA+ positively selected. The receptors derive from a man aged 18 to 30 in good health. Some clones in this sample may be carry-over from other donors' samples.

This chain joins TRBV28 and TRBJ1-1, with D possibly being TRBD1 (6 bases). Germline V gene sequence: CDR1 MDHEN, CDR2 SYDVKM. The CDR3 contains 15 residues. V gave up 6 bases and J gave up 2 bases, with 16 bases separating them. The DNA for the CDR3 is TGTGCCAGCAGCCTCGAGGACAGATCTAACACTGAAGCTTTCTTT. Translation gives CASSLEDRSNTEAFF.

The chain combines TRBV7-8 with TRBJ2-1, with TRBD2 identical over 7 bases. The CDR3 is 16 residues long. J lost 9 bases, V lost 1 base, and 12 bases had no gene match. Per germline, CDR1 SGHVS and CDR2 FQNEAQ. The CDR3 loop is CASSLVALADDGEQFF. The CDR3 nucleotides are TGTGCCAGCAGCTTAGTTGCCCTAGCGGACGACGGTGAGCAGTTCTTC.

In DNA form, the CDR3 reads TGTGCCAGCAGCCCCCCCCAACCGCCAACGGGCGAGCAGTACTTC. Its translation is CASSPPQPPTGEQYF. The V call is TRBV7-9, the J call TRBJ2-7; D unclear. CDR3 length: 15 residues. The V gene's germline CDR1 is SEHNR and CDR2 FQNEAQ (reference sequence). The V end was cut by 5 bases, the J end by 6 bases, with 20 bases between.

Remarks on this clone: Distinct nucleotide sequences in the sample also encode this CDR3. CDR3 nucleotide sequence: TGCGCCAGCAGCTTGGGGGTCCTCTCTGGAAACACCATATATTTT. Protein sequence: CASSLGVLSGNTIYF. The chain has TRBV5-1 and TRBJ1-3; D gene ambiguous. The CDR3 has 15 residues. Per the germline V gene, CDR1 is SGHRS and CDR2 is YFSETQ. The V end was cut by 0 bases, the J end by 0 bases, with 7 bases between.

This rearrangement joins TRBV5-4 to TRBJ2-1; D gene uncertain. The V gene lost 0 bases and the J gene lost 6 bases, with 13 bases spanning the gap. The CDR3 spans 15 residues. Germline V gene sequence: CDR1 SGHNT, CDR2 YYREEE (reference sequence). Written as DNA, the CDR3 is TGTGCCAGCAGCTTGGGTGGGCTAGTCGGCAATGAGCAGTTCTTC. Amino acids: CASSLGGLVGNEQFF.

This chain uses TRBV6-6 with TRBJ1-4; no reliable D call. Germline V lookup: CDR1 MNHNY, CDR2 SVGAGI (reference sequence). V lost 8 bases and J lost 2, with 6 bases in between. The CDR3 is 12 residues long. CDR3 in amino acids: CASARTNEKLFF. Here the CDR3 DNA reads TGTGCCAGCGCAAGGACTAATGAAAAACTGTTTTTT.

V usage is TRBV28 and J usage is TRBJ2-5, with 8 bases that match TRBD2. Germline-derived CDR1 and CDR2 are MDHEN and SYDVKM. V lost 6 bases, J lost 6 bases, and 18 bases stayed unmatched. The CDR3 loop spans 17 amino acids. CDR3 protein: CASSPLGGSGIGKTQYF. The CDR3 DNA reads TGTGCCAGCAGCCCCCTCGGCGGTAGCGGGATTGGCAAGACCCAGTACTTC. The full variable domain, completed using reference TRBV28 and TRBJ2-5, is DVKVTQSSRYLVKRTGEKVFLECVQDMDHENMFWYRQDPGLGLRLIYFSYDVKMKEKGDIPEGYSVSREKKERFSLILESASTNQTSMYLCASSPLGGSGIGKTQYFGPGTRLLVL.

The chain couples TRBV7-9 to TRBJ2-1, with D possibly matching TRBD2 (5 bases). CDR1 SEHNR and CDR2 FQNEAQ come from the germline V gene (reference sequence). Trimming took 1 base from V and 6 from J, leaving 10 bases between them. CDR3 length: 14 amino acids. CDR3: CASSLGPEGNEQFF. CDR3 sequence (DNA): TGTGCCAGCAGCTTAGGTCCCGAGGGCAATGAGCAGTTCTTC.

The V and J genes are TRBV6-1 and TRBJ2-2; TRBD1 agrees at 7 bases. Trimming at V came to 8 bases and at J to 3 bases, leaving 6 bases not matched to a gene. The CDR3 consists of 14 residues. From germline, CDR1 is MNHNS and CDR2 SASEGT. In DNA, the CDR3 is TGTGCCAGCCTGGGACAGCTCGACACCGGGGAGCTGTTTTTT. Translation gives CASLGQLDTGELFF.